Described below is a single T cell receptor (beta chain) sequence and its context. This specimen belongs to a study of blood T cell repertoires in COVID-19. Background on the study: The origin of the acute and convalescent COVID-19 samples was the United States, Italy and Spain. Sample material is recorded as cDNA or gDNA derived from T cells, B-cell-depleted T cells, or PBMCs.

With V trimmed by 4 bases and J by 7 bases, 4 bases remained unmatched. This CDR3 region has 14 residues. CDR1 MGHDK and CDR2 SYGVNS come from the germline V gene. In the source study's methods: Estimated nucleated cell counts came from reference gene primer amplification. Profiled with immunoSEQ multiplex PCR; TCRdb holds only in-frame clones, not every one. That table supplies the V and J calls and clone size; D and trimming were determined from the DNA. Here the sample spans about 190,000 clones, about 82% being singletons. The receptor was isolated from a woman aged 25 to 39 with acute or convalescent COVID-19. V gene TRBV25-1 combines with J gene TRBJ1-4; 9 bases fit TRBD1. Source material: peripheral blood. CDR3 in amino acids: CASSVNRGREKLFF. CDR3 DNA: TGTGCCAGCAGTGTTAACAGGGGGCGTGAAAAACTGTTTTTT.